The sequence of this TCR beta chain was determined in a study of cytomegalovirus exposure and HLA in healthy donors. Whole-study findings and limits: Previously analyzed data showed that most TCR beta V segments were productive at a frequency of about 87% or about 30%. CMV serostatus was the sole immune exposure information available. The study designated some 180 TCR beta chains cytomegalovirus-associated.

Both 60 Vbeta primers and 13 Jbeta primers went into the PCR. Repertoires were generated with immunoSEQ multiplex PCR, while TCRdb's copy carries only in-frame clones and drops some. This sample's clone table lists roughly 110,000 clones. A remark on this clone: Its cognate antigen is unknown.

V was clipped by 5 bases and J by 3 bases, with 17 bases between them. The CDR3 is 15 residues long. Germline lookup yields CDR1 MNHEY and CDR2 SMNVEV (reference sequence). The rearrangement uses TRBV27 and TRBJ2-7; possible D gene TRBD2, 5 bases. Source material: PBMCs. This clonotype was obtained from a man under 40 in good health and CMV-seronegative. The CDR3 sequence: CASSLAGIGLYEQYF. The CDR3 region has the DNA TGTGCCAGCAGTCTCGCGGGCATTGGACTCTACGAGCAGTACTTC.